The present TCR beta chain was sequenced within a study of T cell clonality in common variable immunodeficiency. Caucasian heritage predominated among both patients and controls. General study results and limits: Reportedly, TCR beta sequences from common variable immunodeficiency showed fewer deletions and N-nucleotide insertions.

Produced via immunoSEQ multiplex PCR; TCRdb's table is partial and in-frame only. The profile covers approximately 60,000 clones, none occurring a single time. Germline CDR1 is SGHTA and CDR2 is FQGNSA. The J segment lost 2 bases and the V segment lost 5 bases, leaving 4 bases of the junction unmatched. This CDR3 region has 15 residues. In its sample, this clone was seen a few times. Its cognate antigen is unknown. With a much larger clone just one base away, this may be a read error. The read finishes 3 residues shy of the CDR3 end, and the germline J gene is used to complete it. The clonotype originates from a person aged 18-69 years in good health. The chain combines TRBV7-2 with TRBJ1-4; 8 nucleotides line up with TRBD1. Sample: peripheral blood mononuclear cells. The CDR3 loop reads CASSTRTGTNEKLFF. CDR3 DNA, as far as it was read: TGTGCCAGCAGCACCCGGACAGGGACTAATGAAAAA.